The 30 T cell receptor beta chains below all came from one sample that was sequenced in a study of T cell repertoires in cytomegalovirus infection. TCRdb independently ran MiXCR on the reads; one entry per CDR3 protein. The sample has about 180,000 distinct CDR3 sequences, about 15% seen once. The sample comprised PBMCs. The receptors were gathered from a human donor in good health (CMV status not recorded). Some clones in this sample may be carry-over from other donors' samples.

The CDR3 loop is CSAPGPGVSPLHF. In DNA form, the CDR3 reads TGCAGTGCTCCCGGGCCCGGAGTTTCACCCCTCCACTTT. The chain recombines TRBV20-1 with TRBJ1-6; D remains unclear. V was shortened by 5 bases and J by 9 bases, with 14 bases between the two germline ends. Germline V gene sequence: CDR1 DFQATT, CDR2 SNEGSKA (reference sequence). The CDR3 is 13 residues long.

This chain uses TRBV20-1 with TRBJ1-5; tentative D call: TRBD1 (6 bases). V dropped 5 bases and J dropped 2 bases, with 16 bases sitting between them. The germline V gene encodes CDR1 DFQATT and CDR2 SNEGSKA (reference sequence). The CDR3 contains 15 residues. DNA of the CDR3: TGCAGTGCTCCTGCAAACAGGGACGGCAATCAGCCCCAGCATTTT. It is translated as CSAPANRDGNQPQHF.

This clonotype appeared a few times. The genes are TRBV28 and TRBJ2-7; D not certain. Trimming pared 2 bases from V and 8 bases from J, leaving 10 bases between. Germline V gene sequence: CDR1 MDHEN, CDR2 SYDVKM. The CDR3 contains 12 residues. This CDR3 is CASSLGAYQQYF. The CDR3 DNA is TGTGCCAGCAGTTTAGGTGCGTATCAGCAGTACTTC.

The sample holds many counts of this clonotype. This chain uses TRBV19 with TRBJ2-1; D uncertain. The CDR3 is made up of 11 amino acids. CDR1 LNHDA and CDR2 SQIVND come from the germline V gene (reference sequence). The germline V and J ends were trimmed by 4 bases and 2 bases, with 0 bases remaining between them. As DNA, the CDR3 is TGTGCCAGTAGTACCTACAATGAGCAGTTCTTC. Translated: CASSTYNEQFF.

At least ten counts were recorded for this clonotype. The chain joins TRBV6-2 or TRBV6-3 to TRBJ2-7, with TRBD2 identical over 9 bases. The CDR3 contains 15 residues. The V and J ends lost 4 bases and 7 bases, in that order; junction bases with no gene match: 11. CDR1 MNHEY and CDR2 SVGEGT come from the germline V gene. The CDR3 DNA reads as TGTGCCAGCAGTTCGTCGGGACTAGCTCACTTAGAGCAGTACTTC. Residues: CASSSSGLAHLEQYF.

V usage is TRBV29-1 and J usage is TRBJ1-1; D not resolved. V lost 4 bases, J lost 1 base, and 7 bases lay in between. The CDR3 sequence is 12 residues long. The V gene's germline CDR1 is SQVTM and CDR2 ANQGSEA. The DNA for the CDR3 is TGCAGCGTTGCAGCGGGGAACACTGAAGCTTTCTTT. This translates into CSVAAGNTEAFF.

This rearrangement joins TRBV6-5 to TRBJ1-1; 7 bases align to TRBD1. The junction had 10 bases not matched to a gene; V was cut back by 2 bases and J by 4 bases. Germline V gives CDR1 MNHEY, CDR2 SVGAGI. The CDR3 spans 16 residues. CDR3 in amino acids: CASSYLTGAPVTEAFF. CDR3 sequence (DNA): TGTGCCAGCAGTTACCTAACAGGGGCGCCCGTCACTGAAGCTTTCTTT.

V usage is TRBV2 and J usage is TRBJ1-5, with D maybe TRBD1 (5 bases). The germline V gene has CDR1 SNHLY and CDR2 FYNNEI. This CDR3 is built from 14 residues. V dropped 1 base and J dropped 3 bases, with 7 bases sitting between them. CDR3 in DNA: TGTGCCAGCAGTGAAGGGGGGGACAATCAGCCCCAGCATTTT. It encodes CASSEGGDNQPQHF.

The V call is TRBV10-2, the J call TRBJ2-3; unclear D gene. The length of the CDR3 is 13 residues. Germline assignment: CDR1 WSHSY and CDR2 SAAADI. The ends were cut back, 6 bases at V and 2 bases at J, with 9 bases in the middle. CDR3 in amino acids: CASSPLLTDTQYF. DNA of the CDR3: TGCGCCAGCAGCCCACTCCTCACAGATACGCAGTATTTT.

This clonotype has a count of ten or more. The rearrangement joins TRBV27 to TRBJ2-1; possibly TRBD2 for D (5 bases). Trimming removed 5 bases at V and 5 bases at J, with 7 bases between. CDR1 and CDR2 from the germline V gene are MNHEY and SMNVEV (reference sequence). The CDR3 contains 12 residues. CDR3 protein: CASSRGNNEQFF. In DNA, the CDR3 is TGTGCCAGCAGTAGAGGGAACAATGAGCAGTTCTTC.

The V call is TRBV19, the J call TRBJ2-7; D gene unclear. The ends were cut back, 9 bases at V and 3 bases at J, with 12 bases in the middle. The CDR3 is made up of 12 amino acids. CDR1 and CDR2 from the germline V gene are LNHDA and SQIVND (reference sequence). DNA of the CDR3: TGTGCCAGCCAAGATGACCGCTACGAGCAGTACTTC. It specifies CASQDDRYEQYF.

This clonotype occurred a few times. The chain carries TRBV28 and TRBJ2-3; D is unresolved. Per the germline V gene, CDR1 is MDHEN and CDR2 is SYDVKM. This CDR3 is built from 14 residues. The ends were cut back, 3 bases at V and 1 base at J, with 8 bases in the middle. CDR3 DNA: TGTGCCAGCAGTTTTTCCGAGGGCACAGATACGCAGTATTTT. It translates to CASSFSEGTDTQYF.

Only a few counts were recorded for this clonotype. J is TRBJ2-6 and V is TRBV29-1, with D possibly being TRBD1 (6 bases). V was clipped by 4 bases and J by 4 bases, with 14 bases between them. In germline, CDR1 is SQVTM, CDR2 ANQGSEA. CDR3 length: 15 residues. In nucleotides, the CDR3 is TGCAGCGTTGGGAACAGGGAAGCCGGGGCCAACGTCCTGACTTTC. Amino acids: CSVGNREAGANVLTF.

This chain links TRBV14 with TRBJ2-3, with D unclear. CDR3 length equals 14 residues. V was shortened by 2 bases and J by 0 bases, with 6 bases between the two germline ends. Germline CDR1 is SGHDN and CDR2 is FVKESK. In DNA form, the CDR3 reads TGTGCCAGCAGCCAAAAGGAAAGCACAGATACGCAGTATTTT. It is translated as CASSQKESTDTQYF.

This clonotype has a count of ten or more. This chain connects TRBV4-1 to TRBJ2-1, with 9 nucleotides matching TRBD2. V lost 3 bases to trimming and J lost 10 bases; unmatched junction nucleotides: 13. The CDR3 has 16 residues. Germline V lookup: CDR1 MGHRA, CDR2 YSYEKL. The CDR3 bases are TGCGCCAGCAGCCATCCCCGGGTAGCGGGGGAGGGGGAGCAGTTCTTC. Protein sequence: CASSHPRVAGEGEQFF.

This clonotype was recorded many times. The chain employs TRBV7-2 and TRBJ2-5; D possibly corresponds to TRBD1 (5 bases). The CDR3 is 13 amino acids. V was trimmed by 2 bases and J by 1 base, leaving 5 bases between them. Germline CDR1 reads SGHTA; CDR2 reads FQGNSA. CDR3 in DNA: TGTGCCAGCAGCTTAAGGGGCCAAGAGACCCAGTACTTC. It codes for CASSLRGQETQYF.

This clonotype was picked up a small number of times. CDR3 DNA: TGTGCCAGCGACAGCTTCTCCTATAATTCACCCCTCCACTTT. It specifies CASDSFSYNSPLHF. The rearrangement joins TRBV28 to TRBJ1-6; TRBD1 is a possible D gene (5 bases). The CDR3 extends over 14 amino acids. The V gene lost 8 bases and the J gene lost 0 bases, with 8 bases spanning the gap. Looked up from germline, CDR1 is MDHEN and CDR2 is SYDVKM.

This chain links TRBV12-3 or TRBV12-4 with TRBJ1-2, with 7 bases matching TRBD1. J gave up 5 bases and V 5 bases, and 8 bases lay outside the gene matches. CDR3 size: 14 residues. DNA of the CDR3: TGTGCCAGCAGTCCGTCGGGGACAGTGTATGGCTACACCTTC. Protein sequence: CASSPSGTVYGYTF.

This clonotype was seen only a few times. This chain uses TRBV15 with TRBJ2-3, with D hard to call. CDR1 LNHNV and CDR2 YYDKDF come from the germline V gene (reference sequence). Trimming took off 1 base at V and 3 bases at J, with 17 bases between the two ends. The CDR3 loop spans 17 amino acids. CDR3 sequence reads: CATSRGSIARGTDTQYF. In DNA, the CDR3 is TGTGCCACCAGCAGAGGGTCCATAGCACGAGGAACAGATACGCAGTATTTT.

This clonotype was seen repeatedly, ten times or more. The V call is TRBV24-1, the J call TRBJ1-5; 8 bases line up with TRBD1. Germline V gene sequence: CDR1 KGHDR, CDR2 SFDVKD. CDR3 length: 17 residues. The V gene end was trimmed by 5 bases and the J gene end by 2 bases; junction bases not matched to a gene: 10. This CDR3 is CATSVKSSDRGNQPQHF. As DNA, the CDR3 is TGTGCCACCAGTGTTAAATCCTCGGACAGGGGCAATCAGCCCCAGCATTTT.

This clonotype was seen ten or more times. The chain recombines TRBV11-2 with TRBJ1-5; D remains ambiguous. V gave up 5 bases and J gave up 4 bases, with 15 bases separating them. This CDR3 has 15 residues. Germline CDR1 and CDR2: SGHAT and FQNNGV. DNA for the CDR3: TGTGCCAGCAGCCTAGCGGGCGGAGGGAATCAGCCCCAGCATTTT. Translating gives CASSLAGGGNQPQHF.

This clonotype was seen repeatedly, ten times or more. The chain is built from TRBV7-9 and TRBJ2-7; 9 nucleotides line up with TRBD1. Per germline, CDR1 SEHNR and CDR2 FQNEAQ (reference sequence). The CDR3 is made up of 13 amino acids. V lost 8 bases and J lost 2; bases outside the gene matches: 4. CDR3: CASAGQGAYEQYF. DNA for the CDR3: TGTGCCAGCGCGGGACAGGGAGCCTACGAGCAGTACTTC.

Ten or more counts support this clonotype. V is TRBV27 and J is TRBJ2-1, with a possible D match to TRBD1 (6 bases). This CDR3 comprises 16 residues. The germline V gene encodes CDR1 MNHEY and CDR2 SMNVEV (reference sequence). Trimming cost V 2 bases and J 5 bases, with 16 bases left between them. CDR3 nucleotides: TGTGCCAGCAGTTTAAGTATTGGGACAATCGACAATGAGCAGTTCTTC. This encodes CASSLSIGTIDNEQFF.

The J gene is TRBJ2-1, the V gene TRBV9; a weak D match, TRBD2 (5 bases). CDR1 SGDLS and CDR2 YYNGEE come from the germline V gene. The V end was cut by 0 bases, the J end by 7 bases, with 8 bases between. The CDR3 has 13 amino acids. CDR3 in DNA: TGTGCCAGCAGCGTAGGGAGAGGGAATGAGCAGTTCTTC. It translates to CASSVGRGNEQFF.

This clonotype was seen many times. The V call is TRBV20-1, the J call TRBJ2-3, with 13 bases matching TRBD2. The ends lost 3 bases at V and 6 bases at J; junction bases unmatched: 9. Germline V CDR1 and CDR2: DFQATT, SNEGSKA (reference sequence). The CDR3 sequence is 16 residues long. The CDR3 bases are TGCAGTGCTAGCCGTTTCGGGACTAGCGGGAAGGATACGCAGTATTTT. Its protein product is CSASRFGTSGKDTQYF.

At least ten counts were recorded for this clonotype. The DNA for the CDR3 is TGTGCCAGCAGCCCACGGACAGGGAACACCGGGGAGCTGTTTTTT. This encodes CASSPRTGNTGELFF. The chain recombines TRBV12-3 or TRBV12-4 with TRBJ2-2; the match to TRBD1 covers 7 bases. CDR3 size: 15 residues. Trimming removed 6 bases from V and 1 base from J; junction bases left unmatched: 5.

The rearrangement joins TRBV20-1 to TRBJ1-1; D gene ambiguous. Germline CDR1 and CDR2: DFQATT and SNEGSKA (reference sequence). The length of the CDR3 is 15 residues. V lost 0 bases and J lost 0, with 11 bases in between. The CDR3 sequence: CSARESRHLNTEAFF. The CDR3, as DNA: TGCAGTGCTAGAGAGTCCCGCCACTTGAACACTGAAGCTTTCTTT.

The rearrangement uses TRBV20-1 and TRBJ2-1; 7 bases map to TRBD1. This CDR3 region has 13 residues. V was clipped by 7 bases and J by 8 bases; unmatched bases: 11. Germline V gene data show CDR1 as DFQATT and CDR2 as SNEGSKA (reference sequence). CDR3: CSVVPGQFDEQFF. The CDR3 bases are TGCAGTGTCGTCCCGGGACAGTTTGATGAGCAGTTCTTC.

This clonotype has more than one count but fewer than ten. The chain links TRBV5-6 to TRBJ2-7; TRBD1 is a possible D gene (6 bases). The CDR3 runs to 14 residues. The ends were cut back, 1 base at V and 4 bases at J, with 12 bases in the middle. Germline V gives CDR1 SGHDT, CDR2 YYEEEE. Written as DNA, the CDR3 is TGTGCCAGCAGCTTGCCGACCCAGGGGTACGAGCAGTACTTC. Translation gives CASSLPTQGYEQYF.

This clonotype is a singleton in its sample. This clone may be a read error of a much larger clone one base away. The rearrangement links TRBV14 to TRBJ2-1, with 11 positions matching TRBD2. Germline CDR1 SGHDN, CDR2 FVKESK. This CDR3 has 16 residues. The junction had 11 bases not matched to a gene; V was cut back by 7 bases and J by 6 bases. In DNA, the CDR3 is TGTGCCAGCACCGGCCGTTCTAGCGGGAGGACCAATGAGCAGTTCTTC. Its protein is CASTGRSSGRTNEQFF.